A single sample gave rise to the 15 T cell receptor beta chains below, sequenced in a study of OX40 agonist ivuxolimab in advanced cancers. Clones were read by immunoSEQ multiplex PCR, and TCRdb kept only the in-frame ones, dropping some. Of approximately 22,000 clones listed, more than 75% were seen once; the top ten hold roughly 34%. Specimen: CD4+ or CD8+ T cells sorted from blood, collected in a trial of the OX40 agonist ivuxolimab. These receptors were obtained from an adult with an advanced solid tumor such as melanoma, head and neck, liver or kidney cancer.

The chain is built from TRBV15 and TRBJ2-2, with D possibly TRBD2 on 5 matching bases. This CDR3 is 15 amino acids long. V lost 0 bases and J lost 3, with 8 bases in between. CDR1 is LNHNV and CDR2 is YYDKDF in the germline V gene (reference sequence). The CDR3 here is CATSRDLADTGELFF. For the CDR3, the DNA is TGTGCCACCAGCAGAGATCTAGCAGACACCGGGGAGCTGTTTTTT.

This clone was seen a handful of times. The rearrangement uses TRBV15 and TRBJ2-7; 7 nucleotides align to TRBD1. CDR3 length equals 15 residues. Germline values: CDR1 LNHNV, CDR2 YYDKDF (reference sequence). J gave up 3 bases and V 4 bases, and 9 bases lay outside the gene matches. For the CDR3, the DNA is TGTGCCACCAGCACTTACAGGGGCGCCATCTACGAGCAGTACTTC. Amino acids: CATSTYRGAIYEQYF.

The chain employs TRBV7-2 and TRBJ2-1; no reliable D call. Germline lookup yields CDR1 SGHTA and CDR2 FQGNSA. The CDR3 has 14 amino acids. V was trimmed by 6 bases and J by 0 bases, leaving 9 bases between them. The CDR3 coding sequence is TGTGCCAGCAGTTCTGGCCCCTCCTACAATGAGCAGTTCTTC. It yields the protein CASSSGPSYNEQFF.

This chain links TRBV7-9 with TRBJ2-5; TRBD1 is a possible D gene (6 bases). The CDR3 contains 11 residues. Trimming took 1 base from V and 13 from J, leaving 10 bases between them. The germline gives CDR1 SEHNR, CDR2 FQNEAQ (reference sequence). The DNA for the CDR3 is TGTGCCAGCAGCTTAGAGGGGGAAGGGTACTTC. Its translation is CASSLEGEGYF.

This rearrangement joins TRBV5-6 to TRBJ1-4; 10 bases match TRBD1. CDR1 is SGHDT and CDR2 is YYEEEE in the germline V gene. Trimming removed 3 bases from V and 7 bases from J; junction bases left unmatched: 3. CDR3 size: 14 residues. CDR3 amino acids: CASSSDRGSEKLFF. The CDR3 region has the DNA TGTGCCAGCAGCTCGGACAGGGGGAGTGAAAAACTGTTTTTT.

The chain couples TRBV27 to TRBJ2-5; 7 bases are a match to TRBD2. The V gene end was trimmed by 7 bases and the J gene end by 1 base; junction bases not matched to a gene: 9. This CDR3 spans 15 amino acids. Germline V gene sequence: CDR1 MNHEY, CDR2 SMNVEV (reference sequence). CDR3: CASNSGTNLQETQYF. The CDR3 nucleotides read TGTGCCAGCAATTCGGGGACTAACCTCCAAGAGACCCAGTACTTC.

The chain is built from TRBV30 and TRBJ2-1; 9 bases map to TRBD2. This CDR3 spans 15 amino acids. The germline gives CDR1 GTSNPN, CDR2 SVGIG (reference sequence). With V trimmed by 1 base and J by 7 bases, 8 bases remained unmatched. The CDR3 sequence is CAWSGLAGRRNEQFF. The CDR3, as DNA: TGTGCCTGGAGTGGGCTAGCGGGACGTCGGAATGAGCAGTTCTTC.

J is TRBJ2-7 and V is TRBV7-8; TRBD2 matches at 10 bases. Per the germline V gene, CDR1 is SGHVS and CDR2 is FQNEAQ. Trimming took 5 bases from V and 4 from J; bases not matched to a gene: 8. CDR3 length: 15 amino acids. CDR3 residues: CASSASGLAVYEQYF. In nucleotides, the CDR3 is TGTGCCAGCAGCGCCTCTGGACTAGCGGTGTACGAGCAGTACTTC.

The rearrangement links TRBV27 to TRBJ2-6, with D unclear. CDR1 is MNHEY and CDR2 is SMNVEV in the germline V gene (reference sequence). Deletions cut 9 bases from V and 0 bases from J, with 6 bases between. This CDR3 spans 13 amino acids. CDR3 in DNA: TGTGCCAGTCAATACTCTGGGGCCAACGTCCTGACTTTC. Protein sequence: CASQYSGANVLTF.

The genes are TRBV27 and TRBJ1-1; the D is unclear. The CDR3 loop spans 13 amino acids. Trimming left V 2 bases short and J 6 bases short, with 10 bases between. Per the germline V gene, CDR1 is MNHEY and CDR2 is SMNVEV (reference sequence). The CDR3 here is CASSLILRAEAFF. The CDR3 region has the DNA TGTGCCAGCAGTTTAATACTGAGGGCTGAAGCTTTCTTT.

This clone has a single count. CDR3 residues: CASSPILAGDGYEQYF. The CDR3 coding sequence is TGTGCCAGCAGTCCGATACTAGCGGGAGATGGCTACGAGCAGTACTTC. The chain links TRBV28 to TRBJ2-7; 11 nucleotides align to TRBD2. The germline gives CDR1 MDHEN, CDR2 SYDVKM. The V gene end was trimmed by 5 bases and the J gene end by 3 bases; junction bases not matched to a gene: 9. The CDR3 consists of 16 residues.

The J gene is TRBJ2-1, the V gene TRBV9, with 13 bases aligning to TRBD2. The junction had 3 bases not matched to a gene; V was cut back by 4 bases and J by 8 bases. Germline V gene lookup returns CDR1 SGDLS and CDR2 YYNGEE. The CDR3 contains 14 residues. CDR3: CASSKGLAGDEQFF. CDR3 bases: TGTGCCAGCAGCAAAGGACTAGCGGGAGATGAGCAGTTCTTC.

This rearrangement joins TRBV6-1 to TRBJ2-7; D remains ambiguous. Looked up from germline, CDR1 is MNHNS and CDR2 is SASEGT. The CDR3 has 10 residues. With 6 bases removed from V and 7 bases from J, the gap between germline ends came to 7 bases. The CDR3: CASSDGEQYF. The CDR3 DNA follows: TGTGCCAGCAGCGACGGGGAGCAGTACTTC.

The J gene is TRBJ2-1, the V gene TRBV7-8, with 8 nucleotides matching TRBD2. The germline V gene encodes CDR1 SGHVS and CDR2 FQNEAQ. V lost 2 bases, J lost 8 bases, and 8 bases stayed unmatched. This CDR3 comprises 15 residues. CDR3 nucleotide sequence: TGTGCCAGCAGCTTAAGGGGACTAGTTTTGGATGAGCAGTTCTTC. As protein: CASSLRGLVLDEQFF.

This clone is termed medium-sized (0.01 to 0.1%). V and J are TRBV28 and TRBJ1-5; no clear D gene. V lost 8 bases to trimming and J lost 7 bases, with 15 bases between them. The CDR3 has 13 amino acids. The germline V gene encodes CDR1 MDHEN and CDR2 SYDVKM. The DNA for the CDR3 is TGTGCCAGCGGAGAAGGGCTGGGGCAGCCCCAGCATTTT. Protein product: CASGEGLGQPQHF.